What follows are 10 T cell receptor beta chains derived from one specimen sequenced in a study of tumor-infiltrating lymphocytes in primary liver carcinoma. Constant-region priming of 500 ng total RNA yielded TCR beta cDNA. TCR beta libraries came from three nested multiplex PCR rounds using slightly modified ARM-PCR. With TRBV1-TRBV30 forward primers and a C-beta reverse primer, the first two PCR rounds were run for roughly 9 cycles each. TCRdb fed the multiplex PCR reads into MiXCR, producing one record per CDR3 protein. The sample gives approximately 110,000 distinct CDR3 sequences, around 64% of which show up once; 8.4% is in the top ten. The roughly 17-31 mg bulk tissue piece was not sorted before simultaneous RNA and DNA extraction. The sequenced material came from liver tumor tissue from sampling region 3. Subset described: tumor region T3, left-lateral pole. The receptor set was obtained from a woman in her sixties or seventies with primary liver carcinoma and hepatitis B virus infection.

Details on this clonotype: Germline and junction disagree at one end, which may indicate a read error. This sequence joins TRBV7-8 and TRBJ2-1; 9 bases are shared with TRBD2. Looked up from germline, CDR1 is SGHVS and CDR2 is FQNEAQ. The CDR3 has 15 amino acids. The CDR3 DNA follows: TGTGCCAGCAGCCGCAGGACTAGCGCCGGTAGTGAGCACTTCTTC. Amino acid sequence: CASSRRTSAGSEHFF.

As concerns this clonotype: A read error may be the cause here, since a much bigger clone is one base away. V and J are TRBV11-2 and TRBJ2-2; TRBD2 matches 11 bases. The CDR3 covers 15 residues. The germline V gene has CDR1 SGHAT and CDR2 FQNNGV. Trimming at V came to 4 bases and at J to 7 bases, leaving 5 bases not matched to a gene. CDR3 loop: CASSWGLADIGELFF. DNA for the CDR3: TGTGCCAGCAGCTGGGGACTAGCGGACATCGGGGAGCTGTTTTTT. Together with reference TRBV11-2 and TRBJ2-2, the CDR3 gives the full variable domain: EAGVAQSPRYKIIEKRQSVAFWCNPISGHATLYWYQQILGQGPKLLIQFQNNGVVDDSQLPKDRFSAERLKGVDSTLKIQPAKLEDSAVYLCASSWGLADIGELFFGEGSRLTVL.

As to this clonotype: The CDR3 end shows no conserved phenylalanine or tryptophan, and so a read error is likely. V gene TRBV6-1 combines with J gene TRBJ2-7, with D perhaps TRBD1 (6 bases). The germline CDR1 and CDR2 sequences are MNHNS and SASEGT. This CDR3 has 11 amino acids. The DNA for the CDR3 is TGTACCAGCGGTTACAGGGACGAGCAGTACTTA. The encoded protein is CTSGYRDEQYL.

This clonotype showed up just once. Here the CDR3 omits its conserved ending phenylalanine or tryptophan, so a read error is the likely source. J is TRBJ1-1 and V is TRBV6-1; D gene uncertain. The length of the CDR3 is 12 residues. The germline V gene encodes CDR1 MNHNS and CDR2 SASEGT. CDR3 loop: CTSGLAFTEAFV. CDR3 nucleotide sequence: TGTACCAGCGGGTTGGCCTTCACTGAAGCTTTCGTT.

This chain uses TRBV12-3 or TRBV12-4 with TRBJ1-4; tentatively, D is TRBD1 (5 bases). The CDR3 covers 13 residues. This CDR3 reads CTTKDGQGEKLFF. CDR3 DNA: TGTACCACGAAGGACGGGCAGGGTGAAAAACTGTTTTTT.

Worth noting for this clonotype: Just one base apart from a much larger clone, this may be a read error. The chain combines TRBV25-1 with TRBJ2-5, with D perhaps TRBD2 (5 bases). CDR1 is MGHDK, CDR2 SYGVNS, per germline. The CDR3 spans 14 residues. CDR3 residues: CVSTSVRAQETQYF. The CDR3 DNA reads TGTGTCAGCACCTCCGTGAGGGCTCAAGAGACCCAGTACTTC.

In the case of this clonotype: The germline gene is not matched at one end of the junction; a read error may be the cause. This sequence joins TRBV14 and TRBJ2-3, with 8 bases aligning to TRBD1. The CDR3 has 17 amino acids. CDR1 and CDR2 from the germline V gene are SGHDN and FVKESK. CDR3 nucleotides: TGTGCCAGCAACCAAGCAGGACAGGGAAGGGCCACAGATCCGCAGTATTTT. Its translation: CASNQAGQGRATDPQYF. The full variable domain, its missing parts supplied by reference TRBV14 and TRBJ2-3, is EAGVTQFPSHSVIEKGQTVTLRCDPISGHDNLYWYRRVMGKEIKFLLHFVKESKQDESGMPNNRFLAERTGGTYSTLKVQPAELEDSGVYFCASNQAGQGRATDPQYFGPGTRLTVL.

This clonotype was seen a handful of times. The rearrangement uses TRBV28 and TRBJ1-2; D is possibly TRBD1 (5 bases). The ends were cut back, 3 bases at V and 4 bases at J, with 9 bases in the middle. The germline V gene encodes CDR1 MDHEN and CDR2 SYDVKM. This CDR3 is 13 amino acids long. This chain's CDR3 is CASSFGGSYGYTF. CDR3 sequence (DNA): TGTGCCAGCAGTTTTGGGGGGAGCTATGGCTACACCTTC.

With regard to this clonotype: The final CDR3 position lacks the conserved phenylalanine or tryptophan, pointing to a likely read error. The chain's CDR3 is CASSRAVVSNQPQHL. The CDR3 bases are TGTGCCAGCAGTCGTGCGGTGGTAAGCAATCAGCCCCAGCATTTG. This chain uses TRBV6-5 with TRBJ1-5; no firm D call. V gave up 5 bases and J gave up 1 base, with 12 bases separating them. Germline CDR1 reads MNHEY; CDR2 reads SVGAGI. The CDR3 has 15 residues.

Concerning this clonotype itself: Germline and junction disagree at one end, which may indicate a read error. The V and J genes are TRBV11-2 and TRBJ2-7, with TRBD1 matching 8 bases. CDR1 is SGHAT and CDR2 is FQNNGV in the germline V gene. The length of the CDR3 is 14 residues. The CDR3 DNA sequence: TGTGCCAGCAGAGCTGCAGGGGGCGCCTATGAGCAGTACTTC. Translating gives CASRAAGGAYEQYF.